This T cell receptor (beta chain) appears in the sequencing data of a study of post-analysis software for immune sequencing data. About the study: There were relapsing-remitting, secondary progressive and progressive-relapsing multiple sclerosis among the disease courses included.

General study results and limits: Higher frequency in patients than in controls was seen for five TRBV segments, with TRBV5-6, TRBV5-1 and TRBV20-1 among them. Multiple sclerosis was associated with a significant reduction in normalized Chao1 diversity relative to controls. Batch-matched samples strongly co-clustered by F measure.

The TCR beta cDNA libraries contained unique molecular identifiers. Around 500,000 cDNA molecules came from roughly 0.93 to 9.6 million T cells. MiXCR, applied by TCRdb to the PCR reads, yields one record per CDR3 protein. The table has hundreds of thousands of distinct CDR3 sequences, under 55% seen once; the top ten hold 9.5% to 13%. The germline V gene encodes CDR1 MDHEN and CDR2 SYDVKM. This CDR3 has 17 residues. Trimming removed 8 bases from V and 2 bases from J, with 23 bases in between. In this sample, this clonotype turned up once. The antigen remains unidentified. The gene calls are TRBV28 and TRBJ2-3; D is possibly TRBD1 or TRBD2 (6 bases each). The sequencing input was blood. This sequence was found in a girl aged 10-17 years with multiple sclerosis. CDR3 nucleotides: TGTGCCAGCTATCGGGGGCATCAGGGATTGGCCACAGATACGCAGTATTTT. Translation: CASYRGHQGLATDTQYF. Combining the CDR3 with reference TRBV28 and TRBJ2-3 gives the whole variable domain DVKVTQSSRYLVKRTGEKVFLECVQDMDHENMFWYRQDPGLGLRLIYFSYDVKMKEKGDIPEGYSVSREKKERFSLILESASTNQTSMYLCASYRGHQGLATDTQYFGPGTRLTVL.